This entry describes one TCR beta chain. This sample stems from a study of shared clonotypes between healthy human individuals. Per germline, CDR1 ENHRY and CDR2 SYGVKD. CDR3 length: 12 residues. With 1 base removed from V and 1 base from J, the gap between germline ends came to 2 bases. This table comes from immunoSEQ multiplex PCR, and its TCRdb copy is limited to in-frame clones, with some not included. The sample contains roughly 520,000 clones, roughly 95% of which appear only once. The V and J genes are TRBV10-3 and TRBJ2-7, with D uncertain. Sequencing was done on a sample of naive CD4+ T cells sorted from blood. Described subset: CD45RA+ positively selected. The source is a woman aged 25 to 39 in good health. The CDR3 region is CAISELSYEQYF. CDR3 coding DNA: TGTGCCATCAGTGAGTTGTCCTACGAGCAGTACTTC.